This T cell receptor (beta chain) came from a study of shared clonotypes between healthy human individuals. The length of the CDR3 is 16 residues. Germline V gene data show CDR1 as SGHVS and CDR2 as FNYEAQ. The ends lost 4 bases at V and 0 bases at J; junction bases unmatched: 5. The naive CD8 fraction comprised CD45RO-negative cells positively selected for CCR7 and excluded terminally differentiated effector memory CD45RA+ cells. Free of recent acute infections or vaccinations, the donors were healthy HIV-negative adults. Sequenced by immunoSEQ multiplex PCR; TCRdb stores in-frame clones only, minus some. The sample yields more than 2 million clones, 85% to 95% seen once.

The genes are TRBV7-6 and TRBJ2-3; 9 bases align to TRBD1. The source material was naive CD8+ T cells sorted from blood. The clonotype originates from a man in his late teens or twenties in good health. CDR3 nucleotides: TGTGCCAGCAGCTCCGGGACAGGGATTAGCACAGATACGCAGTATTTT. Translated, it gives CASSSGTGISTDTQYF.